This passage covers 20 T cell receptor beta chains from one sample sequenced in a study of T cells in Graves' hyperthyroidism and ophthalmopathy. TCR beta CDR3 sequences were amplified from RNA transcripts. The TCR CDR3 was amplified in a first-round RT-PCR using the HTBI primer set. TCRdb redid the calling of the multiplex PCR reads with MiXCR, one entry per CDR3 protein. The sample consists of approximately 430,000 distinct CDR3 sequences, 15% to 17% of them appearing once. Sequenced: blood. These receptor sequences come from a woman between 18 and 30 years old with Graves' hyperthyroidism.

This clonotype was counted ten times or more. The CDR3 DNA follows: TGTGCCAGCAGTGAGGACCCGCGGGATACGCAGTATTTT. This gives the protein CASSEDPRDTQYF. The chain joins TRBV2 to TRBJ2-3, with unresolved D. V lost 3 bases, J lost 6 bases, and 10 bases lay in between. CDR1 is SNHLY and CDR2 is FYNNEI in the germline V gene. The CDR3 covers 13 residues.

CDR3 residues: CSVEQGSNQPQHF. The CDR3, as DNA: TGCAGCGTTGAACAGGGGAGCAATCAGCCCCAGCATTTT. The chain combines TRBV29-1 with TRBJ1-5, with D possibly matching TRBD1 (6 bases). This CDR3 comprises 13 residues. Trimming cost V 2 bases and J 1 base, with 6 bases left between them. Germline-derived CDR1 and CDR2 are SQVTM and ANQGSEA. The entire variable domain, with the rest obtained from reference TRBV29-1 and TRBJ1-5, is as follows: SAVISQKPSRDICQRGTSLTIQCQVDSQVTMMFWYRQQPGQSLTLIATANQGSEATYESGFVIDKFPISRPNLTFSTLTVSNMSPEDSSIYLCSVEQGSNQPQHFGDGTRLSIL.

This clonotype was counted at least ten times. V gene TRBV12-3 or TRBV12-4 combines with J gene TRBJ1-5; maybe TRBD1 (5 bases). This CDR3 has 12 residues. V dropped 3 bases and J dropped 7 bases, with 7 bases sitting between them. The CDR3 region has the DNA TGTGCCAGCAGTTTGCAGGGACAGCCCCAGCATTTT. Protein: CASSLQGQPQHF.

The table lists this clonotype with many counts. The V gene is TRBV30, the J gene TRBJ1-5; no clear D gene. This CDR3 contains 16 residues. CDR1 and CDR2 (germline): GTSNPN, SVGIG (reference sequence). Trimming removed 1 base at V and 2 bases at J, with 15 bases between. This CDR3 reads CAWSGSLVGGNQPQHF. The DNA of the CDR3 is TGTGCCTGGAGTGGGTCCTTGGTTGGAGGCAATCAGCCCCAGCATTTT.

This clonotype was seen many times. The CDR3 is CSAQEPVTYNEQFF. In nucleotides, the CDR3 is TGCAGCGCACAGGAGCCCGTTACCTACAATGAGCAGTTCTTC. The rearrangement joins TRBV29-1 to TRBJ2-1, with D possibly matching TRBD1 (5 bases). In germline, CDR1 is SQVTM, CDR2 ANQGSEA. V was trimmed by 7 bases and J by 2 bases, leaving 15 bases between them. The CDR3 runs to 14 residues.

The rearrangement links TRBV7-9 to TRBJ2-5; D is uncertain. The V and J ends lost 3 bases and 5 bases respectively, with 7 bases between them. This CDR3 is 12 amino acids long. Germline V CDR1 and CDR2: SEHNR, FQNEAQ (reference sequence). This CDR3 is CASSFWSETQYF. Written as DNA, the CDR3 is TGTGCCAGCAGCTTCTGGAGCGAGACCCAGTACTTC.

With regard to this clonotype: A much larger clone differs by one base, so this may be a read error. The chain employs TRBV12-3 or TRBV12-4 and TRBJ2-5; D unresolved. The CDR3 runs 12 residues. The CDR3 DNA sequence: TGTGCCGGCAGTTGGCAGCAAGAGACCCAGTACTTC. Its translation is CAGSWQQETQYF.

DNA for the CDR3: TGCAGTGCTAGAGATACTAGCTTATATGAGCAGTTCTTC. This sequence encodes CSARDTSLYEQFF. The J gene is TRBJ2-1, the V gene TRBV20-1; D may be TRBD2 (6 bases). The CDR3 totals 13 residues. Germline CDR1 DFQATT, CDR2 SNEGSKA (reference sequence). Deletions cut 0 bases from V and 8 bases from J, with 11 bases between.

This clonotype was detected many times. The chain employs TRBV27 and TRBJ2-7; D is unresolved. The CDR3 sequence is 14 residues long. V shed 3 bases and J shed 2 bases, with 11 bases lying between them. Germline assignment: CDR1 MNHEY and CDR2 SMNVEV (reference sequence). The CDR3, as DNA: TGTGCCAGCAGTTTTTTGTATCCCCCCTACGAGCAGTACTTC. Translating it yields CASSFLYPPYEQYF.

This clonotype was seen more than once but under ten times. The gene calls are TRBV5-6 and TRBJ2-1; D not certain. Germline V gene data show CDR1 as SGHDT and CDR2 as YYEEEE. The V end lost 1 base, the J end lost 10 bases, and 9 bases lay between the germline ends. The CDR3 extends over 12 amino acids. CDR3 loop: CASSLSYEEQFF. The CDR3 DNA sequence: TGTGCCAGCAGCTTGTCTTACGAAGAGCAGTTCTTC.

As regards this clonotype: A read error may be the cause here, since a much bigger clone is one base away. The rearrangement uses TRBV7-6 and TRBJ2-5; unclear D gene. This CDR3 region has 16 residues. Per germline, CDR1 SGHVS and CDR2 FNYEAQ. V lost 5 bases and J 4 bases, leaving 20 bases between the germline ends. CDR3 coding DNA: TGTGCCAGCAGCCCCCAGTCATGGAGCCACCGAGAGACCCAGTACTTC. Its translation: CASSPQSWSHRETQYF.

The CDR3 sequence is CSARQNSFKNTEAFF. The CDR3, as DNA: TGCAGTGCTAGACAAAACTCCTTCAAGAACACTGAAGCTTTCTTT. The chain employs TRBV20-1 and TRBJ1-1; D unresolved. The ends were cut back, 2 bases at V and 1 base at J, with 14 bases in the middle. Per germline, CDR1 DFQATT and CDR2 SNEGSKA (reference sequence). This CDR3 is 15 amino acids long.

This CDR3 is CASSQWGGISGNTIYF. The CDR3 DNA reads as TGTGCCAGCAGCCAATGGGGTGGGATCTCTGGAAACACCATATATTTT. The J gene is TRBJ1-3, the V gene TRBV3-1; D is unclear. The V end lost 2 bases, the J end lost 0 bases, and 11 bases lay between the germline ends. Germline assignment: CDR1 LGHDT and CDR2 YNNKEL (reference sequence). The CDR3 totals 16 residues.

At least ten counts were recorded for this clonotype. CDR3 DNA sequence: TGTGCCAGCAGTGATGCGGGGTTCTCCTACGAGCAGTACTTC. Translating it yields CASSDAGFSYEQYF. The chain links TRBV6-1 to TRBJ2-7, with D maybe TRBD2 (6 bases). Germline V lookup: CDR1 MNHNS, CDR2 SASEGT. The CDR3 is 14 amino acids. The V end lost 3 bases, the J end lost 0 bases, and 9 bases lay between the germline ends.

This clonotype was seen repeatedly, ten times or more. The CDR3 sequence: CASSEGFQNINYGYTF. CDR3 nucleotides: TGTGCCAGCAGTGAAGGTTTCCAGAACATAAACTATGGCTACACCTTC. The chain recombines TRBV6-1 with TRBJ1-2; D gene uncertain. This CDR3 region has 16 residues. Trimming took off 1 base at V and 2 bases at J, with 14 bases between the two ends. Per the germline V gene, CDR1 is MNHNS and CDR2 is SASEGT.

This clonotype showed up just a few times. V gene TRBV7-6 combines with J gene TRBJ2-7; D unclear. The CDR3 totals 15 residues. V was pared by 3 bases and J by 0 bases, with 12 bases between. Germline values: CDR1 SGHVS, CDR2 FNYEAQ. The CDR3 reads CASSFRASSSYEQYF. The CDR3 coding sequence is TGTGCCAGCAGCTTCCGCGCCTCGTCCTCCTACGAGCAGTACTTC.

This clonotype appeared a few times. With a much larger clone just one base away, this may be a read error. The chain links TRBV12-3 or TRBV12-4 to TRBJ1-2; D not certain. With 8 bases removed from V and 4 bases from J, the gap between germline ends came to 23 bases. This CDR3 spans 16 amino acids. In nucleotides, the CDR3 is TGTGCCAGCGGTGACACGACAAGACCCTTTACCTATGGCTACACCTTC. As protein: CASGDTTRPFTYGYTF.

At least ten counts were recorded for this clonotype. The V and J genes are TRBV27 and TRBJ2-5; D may be TRBD1 (5 bases). Per germline, CDR1 MNHEY and CDR2 SMNVEV (reference sequence). The V end lost 1 base, the J end lost 5 bases, and 11 bases lay between the germline ends. The CDR3 covers 14 residues. The CDR3 DNA sequence: TGTGCCAGCAGTTTATTCCCAGGGATGGAGACCCAGTACTTC. Translated, it gives CASSLFPGMETQYF.

This chain links TRBV18 with TRBJ2-7; 12 bases map to TRBD1. Germline V gene data show CDR1 as KGHSH and CDR2 as LQKENI. V was pared by 2 bases and J by 7 bases, with 3 bases of the junction left unmatched. The CDR3 contains 14 residues. CDR3 in DNA: TGTGCCAGCTCACCAGGGACAGGGGGCTTAGAGCAGTACTTC. This translates into CASSPGTGGLEQYF.

This clonotype was counted ten times or more. The CDR3 reads CASSFPWGYPGELFF. CDR3 in DNA: TGCGCCAGCAGCTTCCCTTGGGGGTACCCCGGGGAGCTGTTTTTT. The gene calls are TRBV5-1 and TRBJ2-2, with D possibly being TRBD1 or TRBD2 (5 bases each). Per the germline V gene, CDR1 is SGHRS and CDR2 is YFSETQ. CDR3 length equals 15 residues. With 2 bases removed from V and 6 bases from J, the gap between germline ends came to 14 bases. Variable domain in full (rest from reference TRBV5-1 and TRBJ2-2): KAGVTQTPRYLIKTRGQQVTLSCSPISGHRSVSWYQQTPGQGLQFLFEYFSETQRNKGNFPGRFSGRQFSNSRSEMNVSTLELGDSALYLCASSFPWGYPGELFFGEGSRLTVL.